The 4 T cell receptor beta chains reported below all come from one sample, sequenced in a study of cytomegalovirus exposure and HLA in healthy donors. The table came from immunoSEQ multiplex PCR; TCRdb's copy has only in-frame clones and leaves some out. The sample has hundreds of thousands of clones, over 75% seen once. Material: PBMCs. Every receptor here comes from a woman under 30 in good health and CMV-seronegative.

For this clone: The junction does not match germline at one end; this may be a read error. This chain uses TRBV10-3 with TRBJ1-2, with D perhaps matching TRBD1 (6 bases). This CDR3 is 14 amino acids long. Germline V gene data show CDR1 as ENHRY and CDR2 as SYGVKD. The CDR3 loop is CATSGGPPNYGYTF. The DNA for the CDR3 is TGTGCCACCAGTGGGGGGCCCCCTAACTATGGCTACACCTTC.

The chain couples TRBV27 to TRBJ1-2; D perhaps matches TRBD1 (5 bases). The CDR3 sequence is 18 residues long. Per germline, CDR1 MNHEY and CDR2 SMNVEV (reference sequence). Trimming took 3 bases from V and 0 from J, leaving 20 bases between them. As DNA, the CDR3 is TGTGCCAGCAGTTTGGTCGGCCCGCCAAGGGGATCTAACTATGGCTACACCTTC. It yields the protein CASSLVGPPRGSNYGYTF.

The chain has TRBV7-3 and TRBJ1-1; perhaps TRBD1 as D (5 bases). The CDR3 is 13 residues long. Trimming left V 5 bases short and J 4 bases short, with 11 bases between. Germline lookup yields CDR1 SGHTA and CDR2 FQGTGA. CDR3 protein: CASSANGGTEAFF. CDR3 DNA: TGTGCCAGCAGCGCCAACGGGGGCACTGAAGCTTTCTTT.

V usage is TRBV5-6 and J usage is TRBJ2-3; D call uncertain. V was trimmed by 0 bases and J by 6 bases, leaving 5 bases between them. The CDR3 loop spans 12 amino acids. Germline V CDR1 and CDR2: SGHDT, YYEEEE. CDR3 sequence: CASSLARDTQYF. The CDR3 coding sequence is TGTGCCAGCAGCTTGGCGAGGGATACGCAGTATTTT. Supplemented by reference TRBV5-6 and TRBJ2-3, the full variable domain reads DAGVTQSPTHLIKTRGQQVTLRCSPKSGHDTVSWYQQALGQGPQFIFQYYEEEERQRGNFPDRFSGHQFPNYSSELNVNALLLGDSALYLCASSLARDTQYFGPGTRLTVL.